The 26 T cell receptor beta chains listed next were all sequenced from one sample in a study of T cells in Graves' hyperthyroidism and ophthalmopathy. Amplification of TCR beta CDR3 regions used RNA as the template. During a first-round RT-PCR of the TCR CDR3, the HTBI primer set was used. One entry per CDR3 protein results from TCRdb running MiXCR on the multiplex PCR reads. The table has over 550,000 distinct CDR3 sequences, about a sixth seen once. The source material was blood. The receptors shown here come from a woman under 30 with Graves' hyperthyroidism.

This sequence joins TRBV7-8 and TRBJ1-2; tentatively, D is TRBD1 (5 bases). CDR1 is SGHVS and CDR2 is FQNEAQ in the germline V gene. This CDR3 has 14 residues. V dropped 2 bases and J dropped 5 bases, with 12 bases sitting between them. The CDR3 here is CASSLLGGRYGYTF. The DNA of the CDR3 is TGTGCCAGCAGCTTACTGGGGGGTCGGTATGGCTACACCTTC.

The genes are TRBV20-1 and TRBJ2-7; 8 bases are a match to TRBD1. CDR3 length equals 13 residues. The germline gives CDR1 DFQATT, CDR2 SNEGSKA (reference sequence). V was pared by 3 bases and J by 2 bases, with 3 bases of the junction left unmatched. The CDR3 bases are TGCAGTGCTAGCGACAGGGGAACCTACGAGCAGTACTTC. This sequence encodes CSASDRGTYEQYF.

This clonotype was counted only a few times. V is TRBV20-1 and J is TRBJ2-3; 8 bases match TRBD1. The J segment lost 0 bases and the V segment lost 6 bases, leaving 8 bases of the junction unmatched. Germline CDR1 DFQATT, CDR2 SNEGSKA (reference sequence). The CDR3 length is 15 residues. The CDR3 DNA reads TGCAGTGCCTCTACGACAGGGGCTAGCACAGATACGCAGTATTTT. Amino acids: CSASTTGASTDTQYF.

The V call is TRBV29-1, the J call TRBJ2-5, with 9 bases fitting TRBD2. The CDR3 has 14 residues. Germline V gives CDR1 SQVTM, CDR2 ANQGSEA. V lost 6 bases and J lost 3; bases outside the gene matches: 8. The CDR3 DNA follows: TGCAGCGTGGGCGGGACTAGCAGAAAAGAGACCCAGTACTTC. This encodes CSVGGTSRKETQYF.

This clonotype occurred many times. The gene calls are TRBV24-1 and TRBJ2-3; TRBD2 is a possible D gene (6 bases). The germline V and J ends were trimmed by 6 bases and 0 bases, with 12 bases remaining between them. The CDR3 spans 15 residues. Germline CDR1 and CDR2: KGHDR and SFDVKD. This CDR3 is CATSRGGPSTDTQYF. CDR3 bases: TGTGCCACCAGTAGGGGAGGTCCTAGCACAGATACGCAGTATTTT.

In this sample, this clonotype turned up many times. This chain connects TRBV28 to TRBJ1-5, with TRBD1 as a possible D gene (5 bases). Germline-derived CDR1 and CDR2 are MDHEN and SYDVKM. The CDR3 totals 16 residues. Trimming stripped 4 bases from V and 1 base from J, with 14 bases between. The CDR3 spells CASSSGSTISNQPQHF. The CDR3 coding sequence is TGTGCCAGCAGTTCAGGGTCGACAATCAGCAATCAGCCCCAGCATTTT.

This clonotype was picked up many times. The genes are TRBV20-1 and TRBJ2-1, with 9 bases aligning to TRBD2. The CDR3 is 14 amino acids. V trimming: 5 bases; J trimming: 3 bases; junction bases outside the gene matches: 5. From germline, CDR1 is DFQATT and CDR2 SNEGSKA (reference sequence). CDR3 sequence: CSAPRLADYNEQFF. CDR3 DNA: TGCAGTGCTCCCCGACTAGCGGACTACAATGAGCAGTTCTTC.

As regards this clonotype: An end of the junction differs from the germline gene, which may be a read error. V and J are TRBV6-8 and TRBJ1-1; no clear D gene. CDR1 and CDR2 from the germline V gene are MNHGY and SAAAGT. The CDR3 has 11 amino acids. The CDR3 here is CASSGVREAFF. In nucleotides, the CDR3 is TGCGCCAGCAGTGGGGTCAGGGAAGCTTTCTTT.

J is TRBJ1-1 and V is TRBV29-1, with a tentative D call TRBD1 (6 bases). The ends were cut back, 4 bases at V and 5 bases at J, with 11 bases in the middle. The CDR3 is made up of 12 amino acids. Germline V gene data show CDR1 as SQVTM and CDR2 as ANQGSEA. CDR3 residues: CSVVTGTTEAFF. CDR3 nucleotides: TGCAGCGTTGTAACAGGGACGACTGAAGCTTTCTTT.

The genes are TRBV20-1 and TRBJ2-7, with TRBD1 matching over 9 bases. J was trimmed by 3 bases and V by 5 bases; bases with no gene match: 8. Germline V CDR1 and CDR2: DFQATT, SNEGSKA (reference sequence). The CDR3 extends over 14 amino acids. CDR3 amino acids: CSAPTGGGLYEQYF. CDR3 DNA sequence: TGCAGTGCTCCAACAGGGGGCGGACTCTACGAGCAGTACTTC.

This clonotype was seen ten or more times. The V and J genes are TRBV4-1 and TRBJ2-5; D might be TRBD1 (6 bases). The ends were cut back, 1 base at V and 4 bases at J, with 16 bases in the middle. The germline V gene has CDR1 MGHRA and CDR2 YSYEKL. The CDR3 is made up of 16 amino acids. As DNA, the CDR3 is TGCGCCAGCAGCCAAGCGTTGGGGGCGGCTCCAGAGACCCAGTACTTC. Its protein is CASSQALGAAPETQYF.

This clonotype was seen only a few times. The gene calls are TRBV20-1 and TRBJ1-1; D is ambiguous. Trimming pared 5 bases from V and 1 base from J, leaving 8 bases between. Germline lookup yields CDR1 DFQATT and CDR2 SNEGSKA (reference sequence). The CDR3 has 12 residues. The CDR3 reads CSARRRNTEAFF. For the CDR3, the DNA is TGCAGTGCTCGTCGGAGGAACACTGAAGCTTTCTTT.

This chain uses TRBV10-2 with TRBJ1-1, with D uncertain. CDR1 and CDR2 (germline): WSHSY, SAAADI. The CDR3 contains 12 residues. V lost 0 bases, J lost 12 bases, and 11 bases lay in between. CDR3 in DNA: TGCGCCAGCAGTGAGTCAAAGGGCGCGACTTTCTTT. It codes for CASSESKGATFF.

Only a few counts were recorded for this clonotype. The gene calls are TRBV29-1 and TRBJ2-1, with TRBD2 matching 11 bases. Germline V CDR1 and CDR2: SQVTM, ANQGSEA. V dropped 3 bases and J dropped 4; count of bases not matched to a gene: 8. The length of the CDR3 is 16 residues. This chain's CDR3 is CSVDYAGTSGYNEQFF. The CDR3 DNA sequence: TGCAGCGTTGACTACGCCGGGACTAGCGGATACAATGAGCAGTTCTTC.

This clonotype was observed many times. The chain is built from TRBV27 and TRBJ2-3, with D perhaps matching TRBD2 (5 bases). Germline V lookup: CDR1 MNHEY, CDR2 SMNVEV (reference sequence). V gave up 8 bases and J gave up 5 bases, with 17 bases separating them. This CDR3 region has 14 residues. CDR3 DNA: TGTGCCAGCTCCCCGGAGCTAGCACGAGATACGCAGTATTTT. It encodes CASSPELARDTQYF.

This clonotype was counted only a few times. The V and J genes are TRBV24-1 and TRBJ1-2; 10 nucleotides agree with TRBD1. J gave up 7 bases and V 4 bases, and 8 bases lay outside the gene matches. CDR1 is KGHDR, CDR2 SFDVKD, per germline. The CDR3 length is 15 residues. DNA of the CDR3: TGTGCCACCAGTGACCCAAATCGGGACAGGGGTGGCTACACCTTC. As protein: CATSDPNRDRGGYTF.

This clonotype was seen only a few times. This CDR3 is CAWAPGGAAFF. Here the CDR3 DNA reads TGTGCCTGGGCCCCAGGGGGCGCGGCTTTCTTT. The chain is built from TRBV30 and TRBJ1-1; 8 bases align to TRBD1. V dropped 5 bases and J dropped 11; count of bases not matched to a gene: 7. The CDR3 is 11 amino acids. Germline V lookup: CDR1 GTSNPN, CDR2 SVGIG (reference sequence).

For the CDR3, the DNA is TGTGCCAGCTCACCAAAAAATTGGAGGACTAGCAGAACCGGGGAGCTGTTTTTT. This sequence encodes CASSPKNWRTSRTGELFF. The rearrangement joins TRBV18 to TRBJ2-2; TRBD2 matches at 8 bases. The germline gives CDR1 KGHSH, CDR2 LQKENI. V was pared by 2 bases and J by 5 bases, with 13 bases of the junction left unmatched. The CDR3 loop spans 18 amino acids.

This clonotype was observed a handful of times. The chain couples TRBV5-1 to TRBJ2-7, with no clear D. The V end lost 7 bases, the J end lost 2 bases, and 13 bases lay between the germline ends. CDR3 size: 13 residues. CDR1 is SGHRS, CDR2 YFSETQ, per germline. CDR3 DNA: TGCGCCAGCTCCGAATGGCACACCTACGAGCAGTACTTC. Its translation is CASSEWHTYEQYF. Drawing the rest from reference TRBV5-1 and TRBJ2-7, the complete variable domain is KAGVTQTPRYLIKTRGQQVTLSCSPISGHRSVSWYQQTPGQGLQFLFEYFSETQRNKGNFPGRFSGRQFSNSRSEMNVSTLELGDSALYLCASSEWHTYEQYFGPGTRLTVT.

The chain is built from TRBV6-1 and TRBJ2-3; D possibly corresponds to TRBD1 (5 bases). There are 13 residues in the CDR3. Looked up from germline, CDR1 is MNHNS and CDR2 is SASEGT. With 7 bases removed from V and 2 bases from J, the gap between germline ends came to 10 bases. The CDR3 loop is CASMRQFTDTQYF. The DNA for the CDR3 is TGTGCCAGCATGCGACAGTTCACAGATACGCAGTATTTT.

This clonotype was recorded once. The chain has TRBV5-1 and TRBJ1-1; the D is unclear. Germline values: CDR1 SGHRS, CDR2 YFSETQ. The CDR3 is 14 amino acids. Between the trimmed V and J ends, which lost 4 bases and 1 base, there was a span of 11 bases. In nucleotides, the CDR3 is TGCGCCAGCAGCCGATTAAACCCGAACACTGAAGCTTTCTTT. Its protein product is CASSRLNPNTEAFF.

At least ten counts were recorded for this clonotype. The CDR3: CASSYGSAGGTEAFF. The CDR3 DNA sequence: TGTGCCAGCAGTTACGGGTCGGCCGGGGGCACTGAAGCTTTCTTT. The V and J genes are TRBV6-1 and TRBJ1-1; maybe TRBD1 (5 bases). Deletions cut 5 bases from V and 4 bases from J, with 17 bases between. The CDR3 is made up of 15 amino acids. Germline V lookup: CDR1 MNHNS, CDR2 SASEGT.

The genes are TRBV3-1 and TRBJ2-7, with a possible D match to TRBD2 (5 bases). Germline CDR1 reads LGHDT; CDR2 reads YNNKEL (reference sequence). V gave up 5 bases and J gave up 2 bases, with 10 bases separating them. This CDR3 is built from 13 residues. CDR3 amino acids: CASSGSLAYEQYF. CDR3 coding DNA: TGTGCCAGCAGCGGGAGTCTTGCCTACGAGCAGTACTTC.

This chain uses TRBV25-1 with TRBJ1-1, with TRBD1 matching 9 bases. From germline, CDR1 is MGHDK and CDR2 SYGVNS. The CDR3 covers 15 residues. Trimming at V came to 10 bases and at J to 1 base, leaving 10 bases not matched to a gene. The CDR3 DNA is TGTGCCACCTTCCGGGACAGGGTCTCGAACACTGAAGCTTTCTTT. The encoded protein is CATFRDRVSNTEAFF.

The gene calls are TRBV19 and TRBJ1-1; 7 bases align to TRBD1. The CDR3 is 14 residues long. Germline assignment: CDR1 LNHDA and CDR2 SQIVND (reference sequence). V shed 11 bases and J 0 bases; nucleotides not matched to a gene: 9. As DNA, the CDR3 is TGTGCCGTCAAGGGGGCTTATGTGAACACTGAAGCTTTCTTT. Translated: CAVKGAYVNTEAFF.

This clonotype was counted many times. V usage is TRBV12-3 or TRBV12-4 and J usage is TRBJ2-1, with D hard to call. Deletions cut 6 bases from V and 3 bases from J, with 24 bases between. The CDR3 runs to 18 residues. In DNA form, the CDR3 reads TGTGCCAGCAGCAGCACGTACTTCCCCTATACCCACTACAATGAGCAGTTCTTC. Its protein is CASSSTYFPYTHYNEQFF.